The 24 T cell receptor gamma chains given below trace back to one sample, sequenced in a study of gamma delta lymphoproliferative disorders and STAT genes. Genomic DNA from isolated PBMCs served as the sequencing template. TCRdb re-called the multiplex PCR reads with CATT. This repertoire shows 400 to 550 gamma-chain clones, around 17% found once; its top ten account for roughly nine tenths. The sequenced sample consisted of blood. The receptors originated from a human donor with gamma-delta T-cell large granular lymphocyte leukemia.

A remark on this clone: TCRdb's protein for this DNA is that of a much larger clone and differs from the translation at residue 3, likely a read error; the protein shown is the DNA translation. The chain uses TRGV2 and TRGJ1 or TRGJ2. Germline matching of the DNA provided the J gene here, since TCRdb leaves it blank. This CDR3 has 14 amino acids. Germline V gene lookup returns CDR1 EGSNGY and CDR2 YDSYNSKV. The CDR3 DNA reads as TGTGCCGCCTGGGACGGGCCGTCGTATTATAAGAAACTCTTT. It yields the protein CAAWDGPSYYKKLF.

The chain uses TRGV2 and TRGJP2. The J gene is absent in TCRdb and was assigned here via DNA matching to germline. In germline, CDR1 is EGSNGY, CDR2 YDSYNSKV. Trimming at V came to 0 bases and at J to 1 base, leaving 8 bases not matched to a gene. The CDR3 is made up of 17 amino acids. The CDR3 here is CATWDGQRGSSDWIKTF. The CDR3 region has the DNA TGTGCCACCTGGGACGGGCAGAGAGGTAGTAGTGATTGGATCAAGACGTTT.

This clone occurred a few times. The chain couples TRGV2 to TRGJP2. TCRdb records no J gene; here it was assigned by comparing the DNA to germline. Germline values: CDR1 EGSNGY, CDR2 YDSYNSKV. The V and J ends lost 3 bases and 8 bases, in that order; junction bases with no gene match: 3. CDR3 length: 12 amino acids. This chain's CDR3 is CATWDWDWIKTF. CDR3 nucleotides: TGTGCCACCTGGGACTGGGATTGGATCAAGACGTTT.

About this clone: A far more abundant clone sits one base away, making this likely a read error. The sample has other DNA sequences that encode this CDR3 too. Called V gene: TRGV8; the J gene was not called. Looked up from germline, CDR1 is VENAVY and CDR2 is YDSYNSRV. The CDR3 is 13 amino acids. The CDR3: CATWDRWYYKKLF. CDR3 DNA sequence: TGTGCCACCTGGGATAGGTGGTATTATAAGAAACTTTTT.

As to this clone: The likely explanation is a read error, given a far larger clone one base away. The rearrangement links TRGV9 to TRGJ1 or TRGJ2. The J gene was not available in TCRdb and was assigned here by matching the DNA to germline segments. Germline V gene sequence: CDR1 GITISATS, CDR2 ISYDGTV (reference sequence). The J segment lost 6 bases and the V segment lost 6 bases, leaving 5 bases of the junction unmatched. CDR3 length: 11 amino acids. The CDR3, as DNA: TGTGCCTTGTGGTTTACTTATAAGAAACTCTTT. Amino acids: CALWFTYKKLF.

This clone was picked up a small number of times. The rearrangement links TRGV3 to TRGJ1 or TRGJ2. TCRdb carries no J gene annotation; the J gene was assigned here by matching the DNA with germline. The germline V gene has CDR1 VTNTFY and CDR2 YDVSTARD (reference sequence). The CDR3 contains 15 residues. V gave up 1 base and J gave up 9 bases; unmatched junction bases: 15. CDR3 coding DNA: TGTGCCACCTGGGACAGACCATTAGGCCTTTCTAAGAAACTCTTT. Translating gives CATWDRPLGLSKKLF.

This sequence joins TRGV2 and TRGJP2. Here the J gene was assigned by germline matching of the DNA, as TCRdb has none. CDR1 is EGSNGY and CDR2 is YDSYNSKV in the germline V gene. V dropped 5 bases and J dropped 2; count of bases not matched to a gene: 5. This CDR3 region has 14 residues. CDR3 sequence reads: CATWGLSSDWIKTF. The CDR3 bases are TGTGCCACCTGGGGGTTAAGTAGTGATTGGATCAAGACGTTT.

The chain joins TRGV4 to TRGJ1 or TRGJ2. TCRdb supplies no J gene; here it was assigned by aligning the nucleotide sequence to germline. The trim removed 3 bases at V and 1 base at J, leaving 3 bases unmatched. This CDR3 has 13 amino acids. CDR1 EGSTGY and CDR2 YDSYTSSV come from the germline V gene. The CDR3 region has the DNA TGTGCCACCTGGGATTACAATTATTATAAGAAACTCTTT. It specifies CATWDYNYYKKLF.

This clone has a handful of counts. V usage is TRGV5 and J usage is TRGJP2. Assignment of the J gene here rests on matching the DNA to germline, because TCRdb gives none. Trimming removed 0 bases from V and 1 base from J; junction bases left unmatched: 2. From germline, CDR1 is VINAFY and CDR2 YDVSNSKD. The CDR3 length is 15 residues. CDR3 protein: CATWDRPSSDWIKTF. Written as DNA, the CDR3 is TGTGCCACCTGGGACAGGCCTAGTAGTGATTGGATCAAGACGTTT.

There are a few counts of this clone. The chain uses TRGV9 and TRGJ1 or TRGJ2. In the absence of a J gene in TCRdb, the DNA was matched to germline to assign it here. The CDR3 extends over 11 amino acids. V shed 1 base and J 8 bases; nucleotides not matched to a gene: 2. Per the germline V gene, CDR1 is GITISATS and CDR2 is ISYDGTV (reference sequence). The CDR3, as DNA: TGTGCCTTGTGGGAGGTCAATAAGAAACTCTTT. Protein: CALWEVNKKLF.

Note on this clone: Given a much more abundant clone one base away, this may be a read error. The CDR3 here is CAASDLEKLF. The CDR3 nucleotides read TGTGCTGCGTCCGATTTGGAGAAACTCTTT. The rearrangement uses TRGV10 and TRGJ1 or TRGJ2. TCRdb carries no J gene annotation; the J gene was assigned here by matching the DNA with germline. TRGV10 is an ORF, with its function uncertain. The junction had 9 bases not matched to a gene; V was cut back by 10 bases and J by 11 bases. The CDR3 extends over 10 amino acids.

This clone was counted between two and nine times. The genes are TRGV10 and TRGJP1. No J segment appears in TCRdb, so it was assigned here by matching the sequence to germline. TRGV10 is flagged as an ORF with uncertain function. This CDR3 contains 14 residues. V shed 9 bases and J 0 bases; nucleotides not matched to a gene: 5. CDR3 coding DNA: TGTGCTGCGTGTGGGCATACCACTGGTTGGTTCAAGATATTT. Its protein product is CAACGHTTGWFKIF.

Relative to its sample, this clone is medium-sized. The V call is TRGV2, the J call TRGJP1. Germline matching of the DNA provided the J gene here, since TCRdb leaves it blank. The junction had 7 bases not matched to a gene; V was cut back by 0 bases and J by 0 bases. This CDR3 comprises 17 residues. Germline V gene sequence: CDR1 EGSNGY, CDR2 YDSYNSKV. The DNA of the CDR3 is TGTGCCACCTGGGACGGGCTTCCCTATACCACTGGTTGGTTCAAGATATTT. This translates into CATWDGLPYTTGWFKIF.

A few counts support this clone. With a far larger clone one base away, a read error is the likely cause. This CDR3 is also generated by other DNA sequences in the sample. This chain links TRGV2 with TRGJ1 or TRGJ2. Here the J gene came from matching the DNA to germline, since TCRdb omits it. CDR1 EGSNGY and CDR2 YDSYNSKV come from the germline V gene. There are 14 residues in the CDR3. CDR3 sequence reads: CATWDGPSYYKKLF. The CDR3 region has the DNA TGTGCCACCTGGGACGGGCCGTCGTATTACAAGAAACTCTTT.

In its sample, this clone ranks as medium-sized. The V gene is TRGV11, the J gene TRGJ1 or TRGJ2. TCRdb records no J gene; here it was assigned by comparing the DNA to germline. TRGV11 is filed as an ORF, its function uncertain. This CDR3 region has 13 residues. V gave up 2 bases and J gave up 5 bases; unmatched junction bases: 3. CDR3 sequence reads: CACWIRPNYKKLF. Written as DNA, the CDR3 is TGTGCCTGCTGGATTAGGCCAAATTATAAGAAACTCTTT.

To note about this clone: Because the CDR3's place on the DNA is in doubt, the DNA is left out and the CDR3 is given as listed by TCRdb. Distinct nucleotide sequences in the sample also encode this CDR3. The J gene is uncalled and the V gene is TRGV11. TRGV11 counts as an open reading frame of uncertain function. The CDR3 comprises 17 residues, both ends counted. The CDR3 spells CTTVPAGPRGRYYKKLF.

Only a few counts were recorded for this clone. This chain connects TRGV2 to TRGJ1 or TRGJ2. No J gene was available from TCRdb, and it was assigned here by a germline match of the DNA. Germline V gene sequence: CDR1 EGSNGY, CDR2 YDSYNSKV. Unmatched junction bases numbered 6, after V lost 0 bases and J lost 4 bases. This CDR3 region has 14 residues. CDR3 bases: TGTGCCACCTGGGACGGGCAGGGGTATTATAAGAAACTCTTT. Translating gives CATWDGQGYYKKLF.

The gene calls are TRGV10 and TRGJ1 or TRGJ2. The J gene was not available in TCRdb and was assigned here by matching the DNA to germline segments. TRGV10 falls under the ORF class, with uncertain function. This CDR3 has 12 amino acids. The ends lost 8 bases at V and 5 bases at J; junction bases unmatched: 7. The CDR3 nucleotides are TGTGCTGCGTGGGATTCGGATTATAAGAAACTCTTT. It codes for CAAWDSDYKKLF.

The chain combines TRGV8 with TRGJP2. TCRdb supplies no J gene; here it was assigned by aligning the nucleotide sequence to germline. Germline trimming cut 5 bases from V and 6 bases from J; bases unmatched to any gene: 6. This CDR3 has 13 amino acids. The V gene's germline CDR1 is VENAVY and CDR2 YDSYNSRV. CDR3: CATWGGGDWIKTF. The CDR3 DNA sequence: TGTGCCACCTGGGGGGGGGGTGATTGGATCAAGACGTTT.

The chain employs TRGV3 and TRGJ1 or TRGJ2. TCRdb records no J gene; here it was assigned by comparing the DNA to germline. V gave up 5 bases and J gave up 8 bases; unmatched junction bases: 12. The CDR3 is 13 amino acids. Germline V CDR1 and CDR2: VTNTFY, YDVSTARD (reference sequence). CDR3 sequence (DNA): TGTGCCACCTGGGGCCCCCGGAAAGATAAGAAACTCTTT. This codes for CATWGPRKDKKLF.

Details on this clone: The protein TCRdb lists belongs to a much larger clone and differs from this DNA's translation at residue 4, which points to a read error; the protein shown is made from the DNA. For the CDR3, the DNA is TGTGCCACCCGGGATAGGTGGTATTATAAGAAACTCTTT. Amino acids: CATRDRWYYKKLF. V gene TRGV8 combines with J gene TRGJ1 or TRGJ2. The J gene was not available in TCRdb and was assigned here by matching the DNA to germline segments. Germline CDR1 and CDR2: VENAVY and YDSYNSRV. This CDR3 region has 13 residues.

This clone was observed a handful of times. The chain is built from TRGV9 and TRGJ1 or TRGJ2. TCRdb gives no J gene; it was assigned here by matching the DNA to germline. Germline trimming cut 3 bases from V and 2 bases from J; bases unmatched to any gene: 4. This CDR3 is 13 amino acids long. The germline V gene encodes CDR1 GITISATS and CDR2 ISYDGTV (reference sequence). The CDR3 loop is CALWEPYYYKKLF. The CDR3 coding sequence is TGTGCCTTGTGGGAGCCATATTATTATAAGAAACTCTTT.

This clone occurred a few times. V gene TRGV5 combines with J gene TRGJ1 or TRGJ2. The J gene was missing in TCRdb and was found by matching the end of the DNA to germline. The junction had 7 bases not matched to a gene; V was cut back by 2 bases and J by 3 bases. The CDR3 loop spans 14 amino acids. From germline, CDR1 is VINAFY and CDR2 YDVSNSKD. In nucleotides, the CDR3 is TGTGCCACCTGGGACACTACCGGTTATTATAAGAAACTCTTT. This codes for CATWDTTGYYKKLF.

This clone was observed a handful of times. This chain links TRGV4 with TRGJ1 or TRGJ2. The J gene, absent from TCRdb, was called here by matching the DNA to germline. The CDR3 has 14 amino acids. Germline CDR1 reads EGSTGY; CDR2 reads YDSYTSSV. Trimming at V came to 4 bases and at J to 3 bases, leaving 9 bases not matched to a gene. CDR3 DNA: TGTGCCACCTGGGACGGGGATTGTTATTATAAGAAACTCTTT. Amino acids: CATWDGDCYYKKLF.